The present TCR beta chain was sequenced within a study of T-cell memory formation after mild COVID-19. One entry per CDR3 protein, called by TCRdb with MiXCR from the 5' RACE reads. The sample lists 550,000 to 700,000 distinct CDR3 sequences; under 20% were seen once. Germline CDR1 and CDR2: MGHRA and YSYEKL. The CDR3 is 15 amino acids. Between the trimmed V and J ends, which lost 0 bases and 3 bases, there was a span of 9 bases. This chain connects TRBV4-1 to TRBJ2-4, with D unclear. The TCR originated in an adult woman who had mild COVID-19 (a few samples of this study predate the infection). Cell type and time point are not known. The source material was PBMCs or a T cell subset sorted from them (not recorded which). This CDR3 is CASSQEWQDKNIQYF. In DNA form, the CDR3 reads TGCGCCAGCAGCCAAGAATGGCAGGACAAAAACATTCAGTACTTC.